The 24 T cell receptor beta chains reported below all come from one sample, sequenced in a study of OX40 agonist ivuxolimab in advanced cancers. The assay was immunoSEQ multiplex PCR, and TCRdb's table has in-frame clones only and misses some. The sample gives approximately 99,000 clones, around 85% of which show up once; more than 5.5% is in the top ten. Sequencing was performed on CD4+ or CD8+ T cells sorted from blood, taken in a trial of the OX40 agonist ivuxolimab. The source is an adult with an advanced solid tumor such as melanoma, head and neck, liver or kidney cancer.

The V and J genes are TRBV28 and TRBJ1-2; TRBD1 matches 9 bases. This CDR3 spans 13 amino acids. Germline CDR1 reads MDHEN; CDR2 reads SYDVKM. Losses at the gene ends were 7 bases for V and 7 bases for J; bases not matched to a gene: 7. The CDR3 reads CASTSGGQGGYTF. In DNA form, the CDR3 reads TGTGCCAGCACCTCGGGGGGACAGGGTGGCTACACCTTC.

The chain employs TRBV15 and TRBJ1-1; D gene uncertain. Germline CDR1 LNHNV, CDR2 YYDKDF (reference sequence). CDR3 length: 14 residues. Trimming removed 0 bases at V and 10 bases at J, with 15 bases between. CDR3 region: CATSRDVQVMGAFF. CDR3 nucleotides: TGTGCCACCAGCAGAGACGTGCAGGTCATGGGAGCTTTCTTT.

The chain is built from TRBV6-5 and TRBJ1-2; D ambiguous. The CDR3 is 13 residues long. V lost 0 bases, J lost 3 bases, and 5 bases lay in between. CDR1 is MNHEY, CDR2 SVGAGI, per germline. For the CDR3, the DNA is TGTGCCAGCAGTTACTCAGGTTACTATGGCTACACCTTC. The encoded protein is CASSYSGYYGYTF.

Only a few counts were recorded for this clone. The rearrangement uses TRBV6-5 and TRBJ1-1; 7 bases align to TRBD1. This CDR3 contains 15 residues. V lost 0 bases to trimming and J lost 3 bases; unmatched junction nucleotides: 4. Germline V gene sequence: CDR1 MNHEY, CDR2 SVGAGI. This chain's CDR3 is CASSYSQGDYTEAFF. As DNA, the CDR3 is TGTGCCAGCAGTTACTCCCAGGGGGATTACACTGAAGCTTTCTTT.

The J gene is TRBJ2-7, the V gene TRBV7-8; D gene ambiguous. CDR3 length: 13 residues. Germline lookup yields CDR1 SGHVS and CDR2 FQNEAQ. Trimming stripped 5 bases from V and 3 bases from J, with 11 bases between. For the CDR3, the DNA is TGTGCCAGCAGCGTCGACACCCTCTACGAGCAGTACTTC. Amino acids: CASSVDTLYEQYF.

This chain connects TRBV11-3 to TRBJ2-5; D tentatively reads TRBD1 or TRBD2 (6 bases each). Germline lookup yields CDR1 SGHNT and CDR2 YENEEA. Trimming shortened V by 1 base and J by 1 base, and 7 bases separated the two germline ends. This CDR3 spans 14 amino acids. DNA for the CDR3: TGTGCCAGCAGCTTAGGGGGGGCCCAAGAGACCCAGTACTTC. Amino acids: CASSLGGAQETQYF.

The chain carries TRBV5-8 and TRBJ1-2; 7 nucleotides align to TRBD1. From germline, CDR1 is SGHTS and CDR2 YDEGEE. The CDR3 spans 14 residues. The J segment lost 4 bases and the V segment lost 6 bases, leaving 9 bases of the junction unmatched. CDR3 loop: CASNPGQTFYGYTF. The CDR3 DNA reads as TGTGCCAGCAACCCGGGACAGACGTTCTATGGCTACACCTTC.

The gene calls are TRBV5-1 and TRBJ1-2, with 8 bases fitting TRBD1. The germline gives CDR1 SGHRS, CDR2 YFSETQ. J was trimmed by 4 bases and V by 4 bases; bases with no gene match: 9. The CDR3 spans 15 residues. The CDR3 sequence: CASSPTTGALYGYTF. CDR3 nucleotide sequence: TGCGCCAGCAGCCCAACGACAGGGGCTCTCTATGGCTACACCTTC.

V usage is TRBV7-2 and J usage is TRBJ2-7, with TRBD2 matching 9 bases. CDR1 SGHTA and CDR2 FQGNSA come from the germline V gene. Trimming took 1 base from V and 3 from J; bases not matched to a gene: 10. This CDR3 spans 17 amino acids. CDR3 nucleotide sequence: TGTGCCAGCAGCTTAGGACTAGCGGCCAATACTTACTACGAGCAGTACTTC. It codes for CASSLGLAANTYYEQYF.

The chain employs TRBV7-2 and TRBJ1-1, with TRBD1 identical over 7 bases. V gave up 5 bases and J gave up 7 bases; unmatched junction bases: 7. The CDR3 extends over 13 amino acids. The V gene's germline CDR1 is SGHTA and CDR2 FQGNSA. This CDR3 reads CASSQGQLLEAFF. CDR3 sequence (DNA): TGTGCCAGCAGCCAGGGACAGCTTCTTGAAGCTTTCTTT.

The chain uses TRBV10-3 and TRBJ2-7, with 8 positions matching TRBD1. V gave up 4 bases and J gave up 2 bases; unmatched junction bases: 10. Looked up from germline, CDR1 is ENHRY and CDR2 is SYGVKD. The CDR3 is 16 residues long. The CDR3 coding sequence is TGTGCCATCAGTGGTTCCCGGGACAGGCCAACCTACGAGCAGTACTTC. This codes for CAISGSRDRPTYEQYF.

The J gene is TRBJ2-2, the V gene TRBV7-9; TRBD2 matches 9 bases. This CDR3 is built from 18 residues. Germline V CDR1 and CDR2: SEHNR, FQNEAQ (reference sequence). V was pared by 4 bases and J by 4 bases, with 13 bases of the junction left unmatched. The CDR3 here is CASSSPGGGGGVTGELFF. CDR3 in DNA: TGTGCCAGCAGCTCCCCCGGGGGCGGGGGGGGAGTCACCGGGGAGCTGTTTTTT.

This clone occurred a few times. This sequence joins TRBV7-6 and TRBJ2-7; no definite D call. The V end was cut by 5 bases, the J end by 2 bases, with 4 bases between. Germline V gene lookup returns CDR1 SGHVS and CDR2 FNYEAQ. This CDR3 contains 11 residues. The CDR3 bases are TGTGCCAGCAGCAACACCTACGAGCAGTACTTC. Its translation is CASSNTYEQYF.

The rearrangement joins TRBV6-1 to TRBJ1-2; 9 positions match TRBD1. Looked up from germline, CDR1 is MNHNS and CDR2 is SASEGT. V gave up 5 bases and J gave up 6 bases; unmatched junction bases: 7. This CDR3 comprises 14 residues. CDR3 in amino acids: CASSTTRQGDGYTF. The DNA for the CDR3 is TGTGCCAGCAGTACAACCAGACAGGGGGATGGCTACACCTTC.

The J gene is TRBJ1-3, the V gene TRBV5-1, with a weak D call TRBD1 (6 bases). The germline V and J ends were trimmed by 0 bases and 0 bases, with 16 bases remaining between them. This CDR3 has 18 residues. The germline CDR1 and CDR2 sequences are SGHRS and YFSETQ. The CDR3 spells CASSLVGGLPSSGNTIYF. CDR3 nucleotides: TGCGCCAGCAGCTTGGTCGGGGGGCTACCCAGCTCTGGAAACACCATATATTTT. Looking up the rest from reference TRBV5-1 and TRBJ1-3 gives the full variable domain: KAGVTQTPRYLIKTRGQQVTLSCSPISGHRSVSWYQQTPGQGLQFLFEYFSETQRNKGNFPGRFSGRQFSNSRSEMNVSTLELGDSALYLCASSLVGGLPSSGNTIYFGEGSWLTVV.

This clone came up a few times. The rearrangement uses TRBV11-2 and TRBJ2-3; D call uncertain. V was trimmed by 3 bases and J by 2 bases, leaving 9 bases between them. The CDR3 is 14 residues long. From germline, CDR1 is SGHAT and CDR2 FQNNGV. In DNA form, the CDR3 reads TGTGCCAGCAGCTTCTTGGGAAACACAGATACGCAGTATTTT. Its translation: CASSFLGNTDTQYF.

The chain is built from TRBV6-5 and TRBJ2-7, with 13 nucleotides matching TRBD2. CDR3 length: 16 amino acids. The germline gives CDR1 MNHEY, CDR2 SVGAGI. Trimming at V came to 0 bases and at J to 6 bases, leaving 5 bases not matched to a gene. DNA for the CDR3: TGTGCCAGCAGTTACTCGCCGACTAGCGGGAGGTTCGAGCAGTACTTC. The encoded protein is CASSYSPTSGRFEQYF.

The V gene is TRBV19, the J gene TRBJ2-5, with D perhaps given as TRBD1 or TRBD2 (5 bases each). The V gene's germline CDR1 is LNHDA and CDR2 SQIVND (reference sequence). CDR3 length: 13 residues. Trimming removed 6 bases at V and 1 base at J, with 9 bases between. CDR3 bases: TGTGCCAGTAGCACCGGGACCCAAGAGACCCAGTACTTC. This gives the protein CASSTGTQETQYF.

This chain connects TRBV10-1 to TRBJ2-1, with unresolved D. This CDR3 is built from 18 residues. V was cut by 7 bases and J by 5 bases, with 27 bases left in between. Germline CDR1 WNHNN, CDR2 SYGVQD (reference sequence). The CDR3 DNA is TGCGCCAGCAAGGCTTGGCACGAATTCGACATTGTCCACAATGAGCAGTTCTTC. Residues: CASKAWHEFDIVHNEQFF.

This chain links TRBV5-8 with TRBJ1-2; D is ambiguous. This CDR3 contains 13 residues. Trimming left V 1 base short and J 1 base short, with 5 bases between. The germline gives CDR1 SGHTS, CDR2 YDEGEE. DNA of the CDR3: TGTGCCAGCAGCTTGTCTCTTAACTATGGCTACACCTTC. This codes for CASSLSLNYGYTF.

This clone occurred once. This chain connects TRBV19 to TRBJ1-1; D not resolved. CDR1 and CDR2 from the germline V gene are LNHDA and SQIVND (reference sequence). The CDR3 contains 13 residues. V was cut by 4 bases and J by 0 bases, with 6 bases left in between. The CDR3 here is CASSTQLNTEAFF. DNA for the CDR3: TGTGCCAGTAGTACACAGCTGAACACTGAAGCTTTCTTT.

This clone appeared a single time. This chain uses TRBV5-1 with TRBJ2-2; D perhaps matches TRBD2 (5 bases). The CDR3 runs 13 residues. Trimming shortened V by 3 bases and J by 5 bases, and 8 bases separated the two germline ends. The germline gives CDR1 SGHRS, CDR2 YFSETQ. Here the CDR3 reads CASSYTSTGELFF. CDR3 sequence (DNA): TGCGCCAGCAGCTACACTAGTACCGGGGAGCTGTTTTTT.

The chain recombines TRBV18 with TRBJ1-2; a possible D gene is TRBD1 (6 bases). Trimming removed 0 bases from V and 7 bases from J, with 12 bases in between. The CDR3 contains 14 residues. CDR1 KGHSH and CDR2 LQKENI come from the germline V gene. DNA of the CDR3: TGTGCCAGCTCACCACCGTCCCAGGGGTTTGGCTACACCTTC. Translation: CASSPPSQGFGYTF.

This clone has only a few counts. In DNA, the CDR3 is TGTGCCAGCAGTTTAGGGCGGCAAGCCGATTATAATTCACCCCTCCACTTT. Translating it yields CASSLGRQADYNSPLHF. The chain couples TRBV27 to TRBJ1-6; D unclear. This CDR3 is built from 17 residues. Trimming took off 2 bases at V and 4 bases at J, with 15 bases between the two ends. Per germline, CDR1 MNHEY and CDR2 SMNVEV (reference sequence).